This TCR beta chain was identified during a study of blood T cells in healthy people across ages. Study-level background: There was about one barcoded beta molecule captured by template switching per two T cells.

Using a J-beta primer mix together with a sample-barcoded 5' primer, a second PCR was run for 7 to 11 cycles. TCRdb re-called the 5' RACE reads with MiXCR, one entry per CDR3 protein. The sample lists approximately 790,000 distinct CDR3 sequences; 62% were seen once. Germline-derived CDR1 and CDR2 are SGHVS and FNYEAQ. The V end was cut by 5 bases, the J end by 5 bases, with 25 bases between. The CDR3 extends over 18 amino acids. The sample consisted of blood. The V gene is TRBV7-6, the J gene TRBJ2-1, with D tentatively TRBD1 (5 bases). This receptor was obtained from a man aged 25 to 40 in good health. The CDR3 DNA follows: TGTGCCAGCAGCCGTACAGAAGGGCGACAGCTCCTAAACAATGAGCAGTTCTTC. Amino acids: CASSRTEGRQLLNNEQFF.